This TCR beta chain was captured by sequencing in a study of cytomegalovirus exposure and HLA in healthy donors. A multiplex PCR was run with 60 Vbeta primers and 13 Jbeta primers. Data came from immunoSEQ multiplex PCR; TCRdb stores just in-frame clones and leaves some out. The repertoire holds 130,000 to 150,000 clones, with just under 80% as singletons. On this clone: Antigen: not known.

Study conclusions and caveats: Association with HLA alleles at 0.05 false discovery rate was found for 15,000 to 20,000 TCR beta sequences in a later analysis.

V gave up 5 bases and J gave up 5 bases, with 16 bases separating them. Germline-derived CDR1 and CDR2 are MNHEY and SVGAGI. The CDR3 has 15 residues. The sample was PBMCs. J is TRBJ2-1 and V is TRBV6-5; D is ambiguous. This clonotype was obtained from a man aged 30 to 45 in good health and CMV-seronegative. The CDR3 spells CASSRSRSTHNEQFF. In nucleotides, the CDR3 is TGTGCCAGCAGTCGGAGTCGTTCTACCCACAATGAGCAGTTCTTC.